This T cell receptor beta chain was obtained from a study of T cell therapy after organ transplantation. Assay used: immunoSEQ multiplex PCR; TCRdb lists only in-frame clones, some missing. Of 51,000 or so clones listed, approximately 94% are singletons. Trimming took 5 bases from V and 4 from J, leaving 11 bases between them. This CDR3 has 13 residues. The V gene's germline CDR1 is MNHEY and CDR2 SMNVEV (reference sequence). Comment on this clone: Its antigen is not identified.

The source material was CD8+ T cells from blood, sampled before autologous CMV-specific T cell therapy. V usage is TRBV27 and J usage is TRBJ2-5; D is possibly TRBD1 (6 bases). The receptor's source is a human patient who had received a solid organ transplant and had CMV disease. CDR3 region: CASSPGHGETQYF. The DNA for the CDR3 is TGTGCCAGCAGTCCGGGACACGGAGAGACCCAGTACTTC.